This paragraph covers one TCR beta chain sequence. This clonotype was observed at least ten times. The antigen it recognizes is unknown. No qualities accompany the bases; no much larger clone lies one base away. The data belong to a study of CD8 T cells in ankylosing spondylitis (dated by TCRdb to about 2017). Broadly, across the study: The study profiled T cell receptor beta repertoires in healthy donors and ankylosing spondylitis patients to find disease-linked TCR variants. In total, the full study cohort was made up of 108 healthy donors and about two dozen ankylosing spondylitis patients. Samples of peripheral blood were taken, and for ankylosing spondylitis patients, synovial fluid was collected as well.

The full study reports these points: According to the report, matched synovial fluid samples from ankylosing spondylitis patients were significantly enriched for the disease-linked clones. Blood from ankylosing spondylitis patients appeared to be characterized by a TCR beta motif made up of under 10 highly homologous amino acid variants. Some motif variants were previously reported in synovial fluid and blood of reactive arthritis patients, suggesting common disease-initiation mechanisms. In peripheral blood, the disease-linked clones were found at relatively low frequencies and had a CD8+ phenotype.

The CDR3 measures 15 amino acids from cysteine to phenylalanine. The kept DNA is CDR3 alone, 45 bases in frame from the first base. The reads were generated on an Illumina HiSeq 2500. Quantitative 5'-RACE with molecular barcodes was used to prepare TCR beta libraries. In the authors' own workflow: A new computational method based on a probabilistic model of VDJ rearrangement was used to identify disease-linked TCR variants. The public reads were reanalyzed by TCRdb: fastp trimming at Q25, MiXCR alignment, in-frame beta chains only. Entries are consolidated by CDR3 protein sequence, retaining the most common genes and DNA. The V and J calls shown here were made by TCRdb, not taken from the authors' results. This sample comprises hundreds of thousands of distinct CDR3 sequences, 8.2% of them detected only once. The ten largest clones capture around 4.4% of the sample.

The specimen was blood, either unsorted or a sorted T cell fraction (not recorded which). The rearranged chain carries TRBV12-2 and TRBJ1-2; the table's D call, TRBD1, was not checked against the DNA. TRBV12-2 is classified as a pseudogene. The sequence derives from a female donor with ankylosing spondylitis or in good health (not recorded which). Read as DNA, the sequence is TGTGCAAGTCGCGCCTTGACAGGAAAAGGCTATGGCTACACCTTC. Its translation reads: CASRALTGKGYGYTF.